This passage covers 16 T cell receptor beta chains from one sample sequenced in a study of blood T cell repertoires in COVID-19. The protocol was immunoSEQ multiplex PCR, while the TCRdb copy is restricted to in-frame clones and leaves out a portion. The table has about 180,000 clones, around 85% seen once. Sequenced sample: peripheral blood. These receptors originate from a man in his 70s with active or convalescent COVID-19.

V and J are TRBV24-1 and TRBJ2-5; 10 nucleotides match TRBD2. The CDR3 runs 19 residues. V shed 4 bases, J shed 1 base, and the junction held 14 bases outside the gene matches. CDR1 KGHDR and CDR2 SFDVKD come from the germline V gene. CDR3 region: CATSDSGTSVTAGQETQYF. CDR3 in DNA: TGTGCCACCAGTGACTCCGGGACTAGCGTTACGGCTGGCCAAGAGACCCAGTACTTC.

DNA for the CDR3: TGTGCCAGCGGTATTAGCCGGATGAGCACAGATACGCAGTATTTT. Its protein product is CASGISRMSTDTQYF. This rearrangement joins TRBV5-5 to TRBJ2-3; D not certain. From germline, CDR1 is SGHKS and CDR2 YYEKEE (reference sequence). Between the trimmed V and J ends, which lost 7 bases and 0 bases, there was a span of 15 bases. The CDR3 spans 15 residues.

This sequence joins TRBV7-8 and TRBJ2-5; 7 bases agree with TRBD1. Germline CDR1 and CDR2: SGHVS and FQNEAQ. With V trimmed by 5 bases and J by 2 bases, 2 bases remained unmatched. This CDR3 comprises 13 residues. The CDR3: CASSMDRQETQYF. The CDR3 coding sequence is TGTGCCAGCAGCATGGACAGGCAAGAGACCCAGTACTTC.

The V and J genes are TRBV7-8 and TRBJ1-3, with unresolved D. The V gene lost 1 base and the J gene lost 4 bases, with 11 bases spanning the gap. This CDR3 has 15 residues. Germline CDR1 SGHVS, CDR2 FQNEAQ. CDR3 coding DNA: TGTGCCAGCAGCTTAGTTCCGGGAAGGGGAAACACCATATATTTT. Amino acids: CASSLVPGRGNTIYF.

This rearrangement joins TRBV15 to TRBJ2-2; 10 nucleotides agree with TRBD1. Germline V lookup: CDR1 LNHNV, CDR2 YYDKDF (reference sequence). The CDR3 loop spans 16 amino acids. After removal of 0 bases from V and 5 bases from J, the junction contained 3 bases not matched to a gene. The CDR3 protein is CATSRDRGQGTGELFF. The CDR3 coding sequence is TGTGCCACCAGCAGAGATAGGGGACAGGGGACCGGGGAGCTGTTTTTT.

This rearrangement joins TRBV7-2 to TRBJ2-2; D might be TRBD1 (6 bases). V dropped 4 bases and J dropped 3 bases, with 12 bases sitting between them. The CDR3 runs 15 residues. Germline V gives CDR1 SGHTA, CDR2 FQGNSA. The CDR3 spells CASSYRTGYTGELFF. The CDR3 coding sequence is TGTGCCAGCAGCTACCGTACAGGGTACACCGGGGAGCTGTTTTTT. Together with reference TRBV7-2 and TRBJ2-2, the CDR3 gives the full variable domain: GAGVSQSPSNKVTEKGKDVELRCDPISGHTALYWYRQSLGQGLEFLIYFQGNSAPDKSGLPSDRFSAERTGGSVSTLTIQRTQQEDSAVYLCASSYRTGYTGELFFGEGSRLTVL.

V is TRBV7-3 and J is TRBJ1-2; weak D call: TRBD1 (5 bases). V was shortened by 3 bases and J by 5 bases, with 10 bases between the two germline ends. The CDR3 is 13 residues long. CDR1 SGHTA and CDR2 FQGTGA come from the germline V gene. The CDR3 reads CASSFGGGYGYTF. For the CDR3, the DNA is TGTGCCAGCAGCTTTGGGGGAGGTTATGGCTACACCTTC.

The chain is built from TRBV30 and TRBJ2-4; D gene uncertain. CDR1 and CDR2 from the germline V gene are GTSNPN and SVGIG (reference sequence). The germline V and J ends were trimmed by 0 bases and 0 bases, with 12 bases remaining between them. The CDR3 sequence is 16 residues long. The DNA of the CDR3 is TGTGCCTGGAGTGTACAATTGGTCCTAGCCAAAAACATTCAGTACTTC. As protein: CAWSVQLVLAKNIQYF.

The J gene is TRBJ1-2, the V gene TRBV19; 7 bases are a match to TRBD1. Germline lookup yields CDR1 LNHDA and CDR2 SQIVND (reference sequence). The CDR3 loop spans 16 amino acids. The ends lost 11 bases at V and 4 bases at J; junction bases unmatched: 19. The CDR3 is CALRKEGTASPYGYTF. The CDR3 nucleotides are TGTGCCCTACGGAAAGAAGGGACAGCAAGTCCCTATGGCTACACCTTC.

This clone was counted only a few times. The genes are TRBV18 and TRBJ1-1; unclear D gene. V was cut by 3 bases and J by 1 base, with 9 bases left in between. Germline CDR1 KGHSH, CDR2 LQKENI. The CDR3 is 14 amino acids. The CDR3 DNA sequence: TGTGCCAGCTCACCCGACATGACGAACACTGAAGCTTTCTTT. Its translation: CASSPDMTNTEAFF.

This sequence joins TRBV11-2 and TRBJ1-1; D call uncertain. The V end was cut by 3 bases, the J end by 2 bases, with 10 bases between. CDR1 is SGHAT and CDR2 is FQNNGV in the germline V gene. The CDR3 has 14 residues. Here the CDR3 reads CASSLQSANTEAFF. CDR3 nucleotides: TGTGCCAGCAGCTTGCAGTCCGCTAACACTGAAGCTTTCTTT.

The chain joins TRBV10-3 to TRBJ2-3; D call uncertain. Trimming cost V 4 bases and J 1 base, with 12 bases left between them. CDR1 is ENHRY and CDR2 is SYGVKD in the germline V gene. The length of the CDR3 is 15 residues. CDR3 sequence (DNA): TGTGCCATCAGTGGCTTTATGGCCCGCACAGATACGCAGTATTTT. It codes for CAISGFMARTDTQYF.

V usage is TRBV24-1 and J usage is TRBJ1-5; 10 bases are shared with TRBD1. CDR3 length: 16 residues. Germline V CDR1 and CDR2: KGHDR, SFDVKD. V lost 7 bases and J lost 4; bases outside the gene matches: 9. The CDR3 spells CATSSRTGGPNQPQHF. CDR3 nucleotide sequence: TGTGCCACCAGCTCCCGGACAGGGGGGCCTAATCAGCCCCAGCATTTT.

The chain joins TRBV6-5 to TRBJ1-1; tentative D call: TRBD1 (5 bases). CDR1 is MNHEY, CDR2 SVGAGI, per germline. This CDR3 has 13 amino acids. V lost 6 bases and J lost 10, with 18 bases in between. In nucleotides, the CDR3 is TGTGCCAGCAGAAGCCGGGCCAAGGGGCGAGCTTTCTTT. It yields the protein CASRSRAKGRAFF.

The V gene is TRBV5-1, the J gene TRBJ1-3; no reliable D call. This CDR3 region has 17 residues. V was shortened by 4 bases and J by 1 base, with 18 bases between the two germline ends. CDR1 SGHRS and CDR2 YFSETQ come from the germline V gene. CDR3 loop: CASSNRAQGGSGNTIYF. CDR3 sequence (DNA): TGCGCCAGCAGCAACCGGGCTCAAGGAGGGTCTGGAAACACCATATATTTT.

This chain links TRBV29-1 with TRBJ2-7; 9 nucleotides agree with TRBD1. V lost 4 bases to trimming and J lost 4 bases; unmatched junction nucleotides: 14. This CDR3 spans 16 amino acids. CDR1 and CDR2 from the germline V gene are SQVTM and ANQGSEA. For the CDR3, the DNA is TGCAGCGTTGGAAAGGAGGGACAGGGAAGTCGGTACGAGCAGTACTTC. It yields the protein CSVGKEGQGSRYEQYF.